Presented here are 5 T cell receptor beta chains from one specimen sequenced in a study of T-cell reconstitution after alpha-beta-depleted transplantation in children. Unique molecular identifiers tagged the TCRbeta library. From the PCR reads, TCRdb called clonotypes with MiXCR, one entry per CDR3 protein. The sample lists approximately 650,000 distinct CDR3 sequences, around 13% occurring once. Sequencing used PBMCs, obtained before TCRalphabeta/CD19-depleted stem cell transplant. The receptors shown here come from a girl aged 2-10 years with congenital amegakaryocytic thrombocytopenia, due to receive a stem cell transplant.

J is TRBJ2-3 and V is TRBV27, with a possible D match to TRBD1 (5 bases). Trimming left V 8 bases short and J 2 bases short, with 14 bases between. CDR1 is MNHEY, CDR2 SMNVEV, per germline (reference sequence). CDR3 length: 14 amino acids. The CDR3 DNA sequence: TGTGCCAGCCGTTGGGGCCGCCCCACAGATACGCAGTATTTT. Translation: CASRWGRPTDTQYF.

This chain connects TRBV12-3 or TRBV12-4 to TRBJ1-5; D gene uncertain. This CDR3 is 14 amino acids long. Trimming took 5 bases from V and 0 from J, leaving 8 bases between them. CDR3: CASSAHYSNQPQHF. In DNA form, the CDR3 reads TGTGCCAGCAGTGCCCATTATAGCAATCAGCCCCAGCATTTT.

This clonotype was counted at least ten times. The rearrangement links TRBV13 to TRBJ2-1; D perhaps matches TRBD1 (6 bases). The V and J ends lost 5 bases and 1 base respectively, with 18 bases between them. The CDR3 extends over 17 amino acids. Germline CDR1 and CDR2: PRHDT and FYEKMQ (reference sequence). CDR3: CASSPPETGRSYNEQFF. CDR3 sequence (DNA): TGTGCCAGCAGCCCACCAGAGACAGGACGTTCCTACAATGAGCAGTTCTTC.

This clonotype was seen a handful of times. This chain links TRBV5-1 with TRBJ1-5; D not certain. With 4 bases removed from V and 5 bases from J, the gap between germline ends came to 7 bases. Germline V gives CDR1 SGHRS, CDR2 YFSETQ. The CDR3 extends over 12 amino acids. In DNA form, the CDR3 reads TGCGCCAGCAGCCAATCTTATCAGCCCCAGCATTTT. Encoded protein: CASSQSYQPQHF.

This clonotype has at least ten counts. The chain uses TRBV7-8 and TRBJ1-2; D might be TRBD1 (6 bases). CDR3 length: 14 amino acids. V was cut by 2 bases and J by 2 bases, with 9 bases left in between. Looked up from germline, CDR1 is SGHVS and CDR2 is FQNEAQ. The CDR3 loop is CASSLNTGNYGYTF. The CDR3 DNA reads TGTGCCAGCAGCTTAAACACAGGGAACTATGGCTACACCTTC.